The clone carrying this T cell receptor (beta chain) has more than one count but fewer than ten. The sample comes from a study of T-cell memory formation after mild COVID-19. TCRdb used MiXCR to reprocess the 5' RACE reads, holding one entry per CDR3 protein. Of about 150,000 distinct CDR3 sequences listed, more than 14% are singletons. The sequence came from an adult woman who had mild COVID-19 (a few samples of this study predate the infection). Cell type and time point are not known. The material sequenced was PBMCs or a T cell subset sorted from them (not recorded which).

CDR3 DNA sequence: TGTGCCACCAGCAGAGTGAGGACGCCGAATCAGCCCCAGCATTTT. Translating it yields CATSRVRTPNQPQHF. This chain connects TRBV15 to TRBJ1-5; D remains unclear. CDR3 length: 15 amino acids. The V end was cut by 1 base, the J end by 4 bases, with 11 bases between. The V gene's germline CDR1 is LNHNV and CDR2 YYDKDF (reference sequence).